The 25 T cell receptor beta chains below all came from one sample that was sequenced in a study of CD8+CD57+ T cells in acquired aplastic anemia. TCR beta VDJ and CDR3 profiling used genomic DNA as template. MiXCR was run by TCRdb on the reads, yielding one entry per CDR3 protein. Of 150,000 to 200,000 distinct CDR3 sequences listed, about 64% were seen once; the top ten hold 40% to 55%. The specimen sequenced was sorted CD4+, CD8+, or CD8+CD57+ T cells (not recorded which) from PBMCs. All receptors come from a human donor with severe aplastic anemia or a healthy control (not recorded which).

This chain joins TRBV5-1 and TRBJ2-7, with D unclear. Deletions cut 4 bases from V and 3 bases from J, with 11 bases between. The CDR3 length is 13 residues. Germline CDR1 is SGHRS and CDR2 is YFSETQ. The CDR3 region is CASSVGIDYEQYF. In DNA, the CDR3 is TGCGCCAGCAGCGTAGGGATAGACTACGAGCAGTACTTC.

Remarks on this clonotype: At one end, the junction sequence differs from germline, possibly due to a read error. DNA of the CDR3: TGTGCCACCAGCCTAACGGGGACTAGCGGGAGAACAGGTACGCAGTATTTT. Amino acids: CATSLTGTSGRTGTQYF. The genes are TRBV15 and TRBJ2-3, with 14 positions matching TRBD2. The CDR3 loop spans 17 amino acids. Germline V CDR1 and CDR2: LNHNV, YYDKDF (reference sequence).

This clonotype showed up many times. The chain has TRBV4-2 and TRBJ2-7, with a tentative D call TRBD2 (5 bases). The CDR3 is 15 amino acids. Germline CDR1 is LGHNA and CDR2 is YNFKEQ. V was cut by 0 bases and J by 12 bases, with 21 bases left in between. The CDR3 DNA reads as TGTGCCAGCAGCCAAGAAGCGAGCGGAGTTCCTCCGGGGTACTTC. It is translated as CASSQEASGVPPGYF.

The rearrangement uses TRBV19 and TRBJ2-7, with D unclear. V lost 5 bases, J lost 1 base, and 12 bases lay in between. CDR3 size: 14 residues. CDR1 and CDR2 (germline): LNHDA, SQIVND (reference sequence). The CDR3 spells CASSPGRISYEQYF. The CDR3 region has the DNA TGTGCCAGTAGTCCAGGACGGATATCCTACGAGCAGTACTTC.

On this clonotype: An end of the junction differs from the germline gene, which may be a read error. This chain's CDR3 is CASRQVQGYGYTF. As DNA, the CDR3 is TGTGCCAGCAGACAAGTGCAGGGCTATGGCTACACCTTC. The chain recombines TRBV5-1 with TRBJ1-2, with a weak D call TRBD1 (5 bases). Germline V gives CDR1 SGHRS, CDR2 YFSETQ. This CDR3 is 13 amino acids long.

V gene TRBV7-9 combines with J gene TRBJ2-1, with 8 bases aligning to TRBD2. The V gene end was trimmed by 1 base and the J gene end by 4 bases; junction bases not matched to a gene: 3. The germline CDR1 and CDR2 sequences are SEHNR and FQNEAQ (reference sequence). The CDR3 extends over 15 amino acids. CDR3 sequence (DNA): TGTGCCAGCAGCTTAGGAGCGGGGGAATACAATGAGCAGTTCTTC. It is translated as CASSLGAGEYNEQFF. The whole variable domain, remainder taken from reference TRBV7-9 and TRBJ2-1, is DTGVSQNPRHKITKRGQNVTFRCDPISEHNRLYWYRQTLGQGPEFLTYFQNEAQLEKSRLLSDRFSAERPKGSFSTLEIQRTEQGDSAMYLCASSLGAGEYNEQFFGPGTRLTVL.

This chain connects TRBV5-1 to TRBJ2-1; weak D call: TRBD2 (5 bases). The germline CDR1 and CDR2 sequences are SGHRS and YFSETQ. The CDR3 length is 16 residues. The V gene lost 0 bases and the J gene lost 4 bases, with 14 bases spanning the gap. DNA of the CDR3: TGCGCCAGCAGCTTGGCCGCCGGGGTGGGATACAATGAGCAGTTCTTC. Protein product: CASSLAAGVGYNEQFF.

In regard to this clonotype: The CDR3 does not end in the conserved phenylalanine or tryptophan, so this is likely a read error. The chain recombines TRBV7-9 with TRBJ2-3; possibly TRBD2 for D (5 bases). V gave up 2 bases and J gave up 9 bases, with 12 bases separating them. This CDR3 is 13 amino acids long. Germline CDR1 is SEHNR and CDR2 is FQNEAQ (reference sequence). The chain's CDR3 is CASSLIGADTQYS. The CDR3 DNA is TGTGCCAGCAGCTTAATAGGAGCGGACACGCAGTATTCT.

This chain connects TRBV7-9 to TRBJ2-2, with D possibly TRBD2 on 5 matching bases. Per the germline V gene, CDR1 is SEHNR and CDR2 is FQNEAQ (reference sequence). V lost 1 base and J 1 base, leaving 7 bases between the germline ends. The CDR3 has 15 residues. In nucleotides, the CDR3 is TGTGCCAGCAGCTTAGGAGGGTTGAACACCGGGGAGCTGTTTTTT. Translating it yields CASSLGGLNTGELFF. Together with reference TRBV7-9 and TRBJ2-2, the CDR3 gives the full variable domain: DTGVSQNPRHKITKRGQNVTFRCDPISEHNRLYWYRQTLGQGPEFLTYFQNEAQLEKSRLLSDRFSAERPKGSFSTLEIQRTEQGDSAMYLCASSLGGLNTGELFFGEGSRLTVL.

V gene TRBV7-2 combines with J gene TRBJ1-1; D remains unclear. Germline V gene data show CDR1 as SGHTA and CDR2 as FQGNSA. Trimming removed 3 bases at V and 6 bases at J, with 8 bases between. The CDR3 consists of 12 residues. DNA for the CDR3: TGTGCCAGCAGCTTTGGCAGAGCTGAAGCTTTCTTT. Translation: CASSFGRAEAFF. The variable domain in full, completed from reference TRBV7-2 and TRBJ1-1, reads GAGVSQSPSNKVTEKGKDVELRCDPISGHTALYWYRQSLGQGLEFLIYFQGNSAPDKSGLPSDRFSAERTGGSVSTLTIQRTQQEDSAVYLCASSFGRAEAFFGQGTRLTVV.

The chain joins TRBV20-1 to TRBJ2-7; 7 nucleotides line up with TRBD2. CDR3 size: 14 residues. Germline lookup yields CDR1 DFQATT and CDR2 SNEGSKA (reference sequence). The junction had 12 bases not matched to a gene; V was cut back by 0 bases and J by 10 bases. CDR3 sequence reads: CSARDRRVLAGQYF. In DNA form, the CDR3 reads TGCAGTGCTAGAGATCGCAGGGTGTTAGCGGGCCAGTACTTC.

V gene TRBV19 combines with J gene TRBJ2-3; D is undetermined. The CDR3 is 13 amino acids. Trimming shortened V by 5 bases and J by 2 bases, and 8 bases separated the two germline ends. Germline V gene data show CDR1 as LNHDA and CDR2 as SQIVND (reference sequence). The CDR3 protein is CASSSPSTDTQYF. In DNA, the CDR3 is TGTGCCAGTAGTTCCCCCTCCACAGATACGCAGTATTTT.

The gene calls are TRBV5-6 and TRBJ2-7; D not resolved. This CDR3 has 11 amino acids. CDR1 is SGHDT and CDR2 is YYEEEE in the germline V gene. V lost 1 base, J lost 5 bases, and 4 bases lay in between. This CDR3 reads CASSLMDEQYF. For the CDR3, the DNA is TGTGCCAGCAGCTTGATGGACGAGCAGTACTTC.

This chain uses TRBV28 with TRBJ2-1, with a possible D match to TRBD1 (6 bases). The CDR3 is 16 residues long. Trimming removed 10 bases at V and 3 bases at J, with 22 bases between. Germline V gives CDR1 MDHEN, CDR2 SYDVKM. The CDR3 loop reads CATHPYSGAGYNEQFF. The CDR3 DNA reads TGTGCCACCCACCCTTATTCAGGGGCTGGCTACAATGAGCAGTTCTTC.

The chain joins TRBV7-8 to TRBJ1-2, with 7 positions matching TRBD1. CDR1 is SGHVS, CDR2 FQNEAQ, per germline. The CDR3 runs 13 residues. The V gene end was trimmed by 6 bases and the J gene end by 8 bases; junction bases not matched to a gene: 9. CDR3 DNA: TGTGCCAGCAGGGGTAGAGCAGGGGGAGGCTACACCTTC. Translated: CASRGRAGGGYTF.

This clonotype was seen repeatedly, ten times or more. The chain joins TRBV6-2 or TRBV6-3 to TRBJ1-2, with TRBD1 identical over 9 bases. The CDR3 spans 15 residues. J was trimmed by 6 bases and V by 6 bases; bases with no gene match: 11. Germline V gene data show CDR1 as MNHEY and CDR2 as SVGEGT. The CDR3 nucleotides are TGTGCCAGCAGAACCAAACAGGGGGCTATCGATGGCTACACCTTC. It yields the protein CASRTKQGAIDGYTF.

This rearrangement joins TRBV24-1 to TRBJ2-7, with 16 bases that match TRBD2. Per the germline V gene, CDR1 is KGHDR and CDR2 is SFDVKD. The CDR3 length is 18 residues. The V and J ends lost 4 bases and 3 bases, in that order; junction bases with no gene match: 8. CDR3 protein: CATSDSGTSGRVGYEQYF. CDR3 sequence (DNA): TGTGCCACCAGTGACTCAGGGACTAGCGGGAGGGTCGGCTACGAGCAGTACTTC.

This clonotype was seen ten or more times. The CDR3 protein is CASSPPPERGENTDTQYF. In nucleotides, the CDR3 is TGTGCCAGCAGCCCCCCCCCGGAGCGGGGGGAGAACACAGATACGCAGTATTTT. The chain recombines TRBV7-9 with TRBJ2-3; 9 bases line up with TRBD2. With 5 bases clipped from V and 2 bases from J, the junction kept 14 bases outside the gene matches. CDR1 is SEHNR and CDR2 is FQNEAQ in the germline V gene (reference sequence). This CDR3 comprises 18 residues.

This clonotype was seen a handful of times. The chain joins TRBV24-1 to TRBJ2-2; perhaps D is TRBD1 or TRBD2 (5 bases each). In germline, CDR1 is KGHDR, CDR2 SFDVKD. Trimming took 3 bases from V and 2 from J, leaving 9 bases between them. The CDR3 covers 15 residues. CDR3 DNA sequence: TGTGCCACCAGTGATAGTGGGGGAAACACCGGGGAGCTGTTTTTT. Translation gives CATSDSGGNTGELFF.

There are many counts of this clonotype. DNA for the CDR3: TGTGCCATCAGTGATCAGGGTTGGAACACTGAAGCTTTCTTT. This sequence encodes CAISDQGWNTEAFF. The chain employs TRBV10-3 and TRBJ1-1; maybe TRBD1 (5 bases). Germline values: CDR1 ENHRY, CDR2 SYGVKD. With 3 bases removed from V and 1 base from J, the gap between germline ends came to 9 bases. The CDR3 totals 14 residues.

This clonotype showed up just a few times. The CDR3 here is CASREWTANQPQHF. Here the CDR3 DNA reads TGTGCCAGCAGAGAATGGACAGCTAATCAGCCCCAGCATTTT. V usage is TRBV12-3 or TRBV12-4 and J usage is TRBJ1-5; a possible D gene is TRBD1 (6 bases). V lost 6 bases, J lost 4 bases, and 13 bases lay in between. This CDR3 region has 14 residues.

This chain links TRBV20-1 with TRBJ1-6, with no clear D. Trimming took 5 bases from V and 0 from J, leaving 8 bases between them. From germline, CDR1 is DFQATT and CDR2 SNEGSKA (reference sequence). CDR3 length: 14 residues. Here the CDR3 reads CSAVRSSYNSPLHF. For the CDR3, the DNA is TGCAGTGCTGTCAGGAGCTCCTATAATTCACCCCTCCACTTT.

This sequence joins TRBV5-5 and TRBJ1-2; D unclear. Germline lookup yields CDR1 SGHKS and CDR2 YYEKEE (reference sequence). Trimming shortened V by 4 bases and J by 2 bases, and 9 bases separated the two germline ends. The CDR3 spans 13 residues. The CDR3 DNA sequence: TGTGCCAGCAGCGTAGGAGGGAACTATGGCTACACCTTC. It yields the protein CASSVGGNYGYTF. Complete variable domain (other parts from reference TRBV5-5 and TRBJ1-2): DAGVTQSPTHLIKTRGQQVTLRCSPISGHKSVSWYQQVLGQGPQFIFQYYEKEERGRGNFPDRFSARQFPNYSSELNVNALLLGDSALYLCASSVGGNYGYTFGSGTRLTVV.

The rearrangement links TRBV24-1 to TRBJ2-2, with D unclear. This CDR3 region has 13 residues. CDR1 and CDR2 (germline): KGHDR, SFDVKD. Trimming pared 5 bases from V and 6 bases from J, leaving 9 bases between. CDR3 in amino acids: CATSAPYSGELFF. In DNA form, the CDR3 reads TGTGCCACCAGTGCCCCTTACTCCGGGGAGCTGTTTTTT.

The gene calls are TRBV5-6 and TRBJ2-3; possibly TRBD2 for D (6 bases). CDR3 length equals 17 residues. Germline V gene data show CDR1 as SGHDT and CDR2 as YYEEEE. The V end lost 4 bases, the J end lost 0 bases, and 18 bases lay between the germline ends. The CDR3 bases are TGTGCCAGCAGCCTGTCGGCGTCAGGGACTAGCACAGATACGCAGTATTTT. Translation: CASSLSASGTSTDTQYF.